These T cell receptor beta chains were read from a single sample in a study of cytomegalovirus exposure and HLA in healthy donors. The method was immunoSEQ multiplex PCR; TCRdb's version includes in-frame clones alone and lacks a portion of them. The table has about 120,000 clones, about 80% seen once. The sample was PBMCs. These receptors were collected from a woman aged 60-75 years in good health and CMV-seropositive. Both conserved end residues are part of each CDR3. The order of the fields is clone size, V gene, J gene, D gene, CDR3 DNA, CDR3 protein. D genes are given only for firm matches. The size entry is marked missing in some rows and otherwise reads once, few, many or a size class.

size: .; V: TRBV28; J: TRBJ2-7; D: .; DNA: TGTGCCAGCAACCCGGGACAAGGAACCTACGAGCAGTACTTC; CDR3: CASNPGQGTYEQYF
size: .; V: TRBV19; J: TRBJ2-7; D: TRBD2; DNA: TGTGCCAGTAGCAAAACTAGCGGGATGAGCTACGAGCAGTACTTC; CDR3: CASSKTSGMSYEQYF
size: .; V: TRBV2; J: TRBJ2-1; D: .; DNA: TGTGCCAGCAGTGGCCCAGGGTCAGCAACGGGTTACTACAATGAGCAGTTCTTC; CDR3: CASSGPGSATGYYNEQFF
size: few; V: TRBV19; J: TRBJ1-1; D: TRBD1; DNA: TGTGCCAGTTCCGGATCCGGGACAGCGAACACTGAAGCTTTCTTT; CDR3: CASSGSGTANTEAFF
size: .; V: TRBV13; J: TRBJ2-1; D: TRBD1; DNA: TGTGCCAGCAGCTTAGAGGAGGACAGGGGAGACAATGAGCAGTTCTTC; CDR3: CASSLEEDRGDNEQFF
size: .; V: TRBV7-9; J: TRBJ2-1; D: TRBD2; DNA: TGTGCCAGCAGCCCTCCTAGCGGGATCGGTGAGCAGTTCTTC; CDR3: CASSPPSGIGEQFF
size: .; V: TRBV19; J: TRBJ2-7; D: .; DNA: TGTGCCAGTAGTGAGAGGGAACAGTACGAGCAGTACTTC; CDR3: CASSEREQYEQYF
size: .; V: TRBV27; J: TRBJ2-4; D: .; DNA: TGTGCCAGCAGTTTACCGGGAAACATTCAGTACTTC; CDR3: CASSLPGNIQYF
size: .; V: TRBV19; J: TRBJ2-5; D: .; DNA: TGTGCCAGTAGTCCTCGACAGGACCAAGAGACCCAGTACTTC; CDR3: CASSPRQDQETQYF
size: few; V: TRBV5-4; J: TRBJ2-1; D: TRBD2; DNA: TGTGCCAGCAGCTTGGAGGGTAGCGGGAGTGTCTCTTCCTACAATGAGCAGTTCTTC; CDR3: CASSLEGSGSVSSYNEQFF